These 23 T cell receptor beta chains share one sample of origin, sequenced in a study of shared clonotypes between healthy human individuals. The method was immunoSEQ multiplex PCR; TCRdb's version includes in-frame clones alone and lacks a portion of them. The data contain roughly 2.1 million clones, around 93% of them singletons. CD45RO-negative CD8 cells positively selected for CCR7 made up the naive population, which excluded terminally differentiated effector memory CD45RA+ cells. Specimen: naive CD8+ T cells from PBMCs. These receptor sequences come from a man younger than 30 in good health. Some clones in this sample may be carry-over from other donors' samples.

The gene calls are TRBV7-9 and TRBJ1-1; D gene unclear. Germline V gives CDR1 SEHNR, CDR2 FQNEAQ (reference sequence). The V end was cut by 1 base, the J end by 4 bases, with 7 bases between. The CDR3 totals 13 residues. The CDR3 spells CASSLVLSTEAFF. CDR3 DNA: TGTGCCAGCAGCTTAGTCTTATCCACTGAAGCTTTCTTT.

Comments on this clone: Other DNA sequences in the same sample also yield this CDR3. The chain joins TRBV5-1 to TRBJ2-1; D perhaps matches TRBD1 (6 bases). The CDR3 length is 15 residues. Germline V lookup: CDR1 SGHRS, CDR2 YFSETQ. V was cut by 0 bases and J by 2 bases, with 9 bases left in between. The CDR3 DNA reads TGCGCCAGCAGCTTGGCCCAGGGGACCTACAATGAGCAGTTCTTC. Translation: CASSLAQGTYNEQFF.

The rearrangement links TRBV29-1 to TRBJ2-7, with TRBD1 as a possible D gene (6 bases). Trimming cost V 6 bases and J 0 bases, with 18 bases left between them. The germline gives CDR1 SQVTM, CDR2 ANQGSEA. The CDR3 is 15 residues long. The CDR3 DNA reads TGCAGCGTAGAGTACAGGGACCAGAGCTCCTACGAGCAGTACTTC. This sequence encodes CSVEYRDQSSYEQYF.

The chain links TRBV13 to TRBJ1-1; D not certain. This CDR3 region has 17 residues. The V and J ends lost 5 bases and 3 bases respectively, with 22 bases between them. CDR1 and CDR2 from the germline V gene are PRHDT and FYEKMQ (reference sequence). CDR3 in amino acids: CASSPGGLHGRYTEAFF. In nucleotides, the CDR3 is TGTGCCAGCAGCCCCGGCGGACTTCACGGTCGGTACACTGAAGCTTTCTTT.

The rearrangement joins TRBV27 to TRBJ1-3; D is ambiguous. The CDR3 is made up of 16 amino acids. Germline CDR1 is MNHEY and CDR2 is SMNVEV (reference sequence). Trimming cost V 5 bases and J 0 bases, with 14 bases left between them. The CDR3 DNA follows: TGTGCCAGCAGTCCCACATTCCAGAGCTCTGGAAACACCATATATTTT. Protein: CASSPTFQSSGNTIYF.

The chain links TRBV11-3 to TRBJ2-1, with D possibly TRBD1 on 5 matching bases. CDR1 is SGHNT and CDR2 is YENEEA in the germline V gene. The CDR3 covers 15 residues. Trimming cost V 5 bases and J 9 bases, with 20 bases left between them. CDR3 coding DNA: TGTGCCAGCAGCGTGAATCCGCAGGGTTGGGGTGAGCAGTTCTTC. Translation: CASSVNPQGWGEQFF.

In the case of this clone: Other DNA sequences in this sample translate to the same CDR3. The chain uses TRBV27 and TRBJ2-7, with 9 bases identical to TRBD2. V was clipped by 6 bases and J by 5 bases; unmatched bases: 2. Per the germline V gene, CDR1 is MNHEY and CDR2 is SMNVEV (reference sequence). CDR3 length: 12 amino acids. Here the CDR3 DNA reads TGTGCCAGCAGCGGCGGGAGGGACGAGCAGTACTTC. It yields the protein CASSGGRDEQYF.

The chain couples TRBV6-5 to TRBJ2-3; perhaps D is TRBD1 or TRBD2 (6 bases each). The germline gives CDR1 MNHEY, CDR2 SVGAGI. Trimming took 6 bases from V and 3 from J, leaving 16 bases between them. The CDR3 loop spans 15 amino acids. Here the CDR3 DNA reads TGTGCCAGCAGATCCCTGCCGGGGGCAACAGATACGCAGTATTTT. Translating gives CASRSLPGATDTQYF.

The chain is built from TRBV28 and TRBJ2-7; 12 nucleotides align to TRBD2. CDR3 length equals 15 residues. Trimming took 6 bases from V and 1 from J; bases not matched to a gene: 4. CDR1 MDHEN and CDR2 SYDVKM come from the germline V gene. As DNA, the CDR3 is TGTGCCAGCAGAGAAGGACTAGCGGGGTCCTACGAGCAGTACTTC. This encodes CASREGLAGSYEQYF.

A word on this clone: The sample carries other DNA sequences with the same CDR3. This sequence joins TRBV27 and TRBJ2-7; the match to TRBD2 covers 8 bases. V shed 0 bases, J shed 3 bases, and the junction held 1 base outside the gene matches. The V gene's germline CDR1 is MNHEY and CDR2 SMNVEV (reference sequence). The CDR3 length is 14 residues. The CDR3 protein is CASSLSGRGYEQYF. As DNA, the CDR3 is TGTGCCAGCAGTTTATCCGGGAGGGGCTACGAGCAGTACTTC.

The chain uses TRBV27 and TRBJ2-1; the D call may be TRBD1 or TRBD2 (5 bases each). The CDR3 is 14 residues long. Germline CDR1 MNHEY, CDR2 SMNVEV (reference sequence). Trimming took 0 bases from V and 14 from J, leaving 17 bases between them. The CDR3 DNA follows: TGTGCCAGCAGTTTATCGATCGGGGCGAGAGTGGAGTTCTTC. It yields the protein CASSLSIGARVEFF.

This sequence joins TRBV5-4 and TRBJ2-1, with D unresolved. CDR3 length equals 16 residues. The ends were cut back, 2 bases at V and 2 bases at J, with 14 bases in the middle. Germline-derived CDR1 and CDR2 are SGHNT and YYREEE (reference sequence). The CDR3 DNA is TGTGCCAGCAGCTTTTCCGGGTCGGACCCCTACAATGAGCAGTTCTTC. It translates to CASSFSGSDPYNEQFF.

The rearrangement uses TRBV2 and TRBJ1-1; 7 positions agree with TRBD1. V lost 8 bases and J lost 0; bases outside the gene matches: 21. This CDR3 is 19 amino acids long. Germline CDR1 is SNHLY and CDR2 is FYNNEI. CDR3 coding DNA: TGTGCCAGCTCACTAGGGGGGACAGTAAAGGGTTTGGTGAACACTGAAGCTTTCTTT. This encodes CASSLGGTVKGLVNTEAFF.

The chain employs TRBV19 and TRBJ1-5, with 8 bases lining up with TRBD1. There are 14 residues in the CDR3. V gave up 6 bases and J gave up 11 bases; unmatched junction bases: 12. Germline V gene data show CDR1 as LNHDA and CDR2 as SQIVND (reference sequence). The CDR3 spells CASRMDRAPPAQHF. CDR3 coding DNA: TGTGCCAGTAGAATGGACAGGGCCCCTCCTGCCCAGCATTTT.

The rearrangement joins TRBV18 to TRBJ2-2; D remains unclear. Per germline, CDR1 KGHSH and CDR2 LQKENI. Trimming stripped 3 bases from V and 0 bases from J, with 8 bases between. This CDR3 is built from 15 residues. CDR3 in DNA: TGTGCCAGCTCACCCCCGGGCACGAACACCGGGGAGCTGTTTTTT. Its translation: CASSPPGTNTGELFF.

This clone has a single count. The chain uses TRBV4-3 and TRBJ1-5, with unresolved D. The ends were cut back, 0 bases at V and 2 bases at J, with 11 bases in the middle. CDR3 length: 16 amino acids. The germline V gene encodes CDR1 LGHNA and CDR2 YSLEER. The CDR3 DNA follows: TGCGCCAGCAGCCAAGAATGGAGGTTCGGCAATCAGCCCCAGCATTTT. Translation gives CASSQEWRFGNQPQHF.

The chain has TRBV5-1 and TRBJ2-3, with D unresolved. Germline CDR1 and CDR2: SGHRS and YFSETQ. This CDR3 region has 12 residues. Trimming pared 4 bases from V and 4 bases from J, leaving 7 bases between. CDR3 sequence (DNA): TGCGCCAGCAGCGGAGTAGCAGATACGCAGTATTTT. Protein: CASSGVADTQYF.

About this clone: In the same sample, other DNA sequences code for this CDR3. The chain joins TRBV29-1 to TRBJ2-1, with no clear D. CDR3 size: 11 residues. Trimming shortened V by 5 bases and J by 3 bases, and 5 bases separated the two germline ends. Germline-derived CDR1 and CDR2 are SQVTM and ANQGSEA. The CDR3 loop reads CSVRIYNEQFF. DNA of the CDR3: TGCAGCGTTCGGATCTACAATGAGCAGTTCTTC.

This sequence joins TRBV27 and TRBJ1-6; the D is unclear. The CDR3 is 16 amino acids. V lost 0 bases and J lost 4, with 10 bases in between. The germline gives CDR1 MNHEY, CDR2 SMNVEV (reference sequence). CDR3 DNA sequence: TGTGCCAGCAGTTTATCGGGAGGAGTATATAATTCACCCCTCCACTTT. Protein product: CASSLSGGVYNSPLHF.

The rearrangement links TRBV28 to TRBJ2-7; 12 bases line up with TRBD1. Germline V lookup: CDR1 MDHEN, CDR2 SYDVKM. With 4 bases clipped from V and 5 bases from J, the junction kept 12 bases outside the gene matches. The CDR3 length is 17 residues. The CDR3 region is CASSSPSGGTGGDEQYF. The CDR3 DNA is TGTGCCAGCAGTTCCCCCAGTGGGGGGACAGGGGGCGACGAGCAGTACTTC.

The rearrangement joins TRBV7-2 to TRBJ2-1, with D hard to call. CDR3 size: 14 residues. Germline loops: CDR1 SGHTA, CDR2 FQGNSA. V shed 5 bases and J shed 3 bases, with 11 bases lying between them. CDR3 nucleotide sequence: TGTGCCAGCAGCGGACGAGTTCGCTACAATGAGCAGTTCTTC. Amino acid sequence: CASSGRVRYNEQFF.

The chain employs TRBV10-3 and TRBJ2-1; D not certain. CDR1 ENHRY and CDR2 SYGVKD come from the germline V gene. The CDR3 loop spans 17 amino acids. V lost 1 base, J lost 0 bases, and 13 bases lay in between. CDR3 sequence reads: CAISEFGRTVSYNEQFF. CDR3 in DNA: TGTGCCATCAGTGAGTTTGGGCGCACGGTCTCCTACAATGAGCAGTTCTTC.

The chain recombines TRBV14 with TRBJ2-7; D is uncertain. The CDR3 runs to 15 residues. The germline gives CDR1 SGHDN, CDR2 FVKESK. V gave up 2 bases and J gave up 3 bases, with 14 bases separating them. The CDR3 DNA reads TGTGCCAGCAGCCAAAATCTTGGACGGAGCTACGAGCAGTACTTC. Amino acid sequence: CASSQNLGRSYEQYF.